This T cell receptor (beta chain) emerged from a study of human T cells and chemical hapten exposure. Study at large: Minor pooled library volume differences mainly drove per-sample TCR yield variation.

This clonotype has at least ten counts. Antigen: not known. Single cDNA molecules in the library carried unique molecular identifiers attached during preparation. Study processing details: Individual samples carried between roughly 23,224 and 750,000 TCRs, with around 96,000 as the median. TCRdb called the RACE reads again in MiXCR, with one record for every CDR3 protein. TCRdb's processing, not the study's, gives the V and J calls here. The sample contains about 46,000 distinct CDR3 sequences, 4.3% of which appear only once. Study results and caveats: After DPC sensitization, TCRs above 1 in 1000 frequency showed no change.

The time point is: healthy volunteer bleed at 2 weeks. Unfractionated whole blood was the source of the extracted total RNA. Germline V gene data show CDR1 as SGHRS and CDR2 as YFSETQ. Trimming stripped 5 bases from V and 0 bases from J, with 10 bases between. The CDR3 is made up of 14 amino acids. The rearrangement uses TRBV5-1 and TRBJ2-3; D is possibly TRBD1 or TRBD2 (5 bases each). Sequenced input: whole blood. The clonotype was recovered from a female donor in good health. Some clones in this sample may be carry-over from other donors' samples. The CDR3 DNA reads TGCGCCAGCAGAGAGGGGATTAGCACAGATACGCAGTATTTT. Translation gives CASREGISTDTQYF.